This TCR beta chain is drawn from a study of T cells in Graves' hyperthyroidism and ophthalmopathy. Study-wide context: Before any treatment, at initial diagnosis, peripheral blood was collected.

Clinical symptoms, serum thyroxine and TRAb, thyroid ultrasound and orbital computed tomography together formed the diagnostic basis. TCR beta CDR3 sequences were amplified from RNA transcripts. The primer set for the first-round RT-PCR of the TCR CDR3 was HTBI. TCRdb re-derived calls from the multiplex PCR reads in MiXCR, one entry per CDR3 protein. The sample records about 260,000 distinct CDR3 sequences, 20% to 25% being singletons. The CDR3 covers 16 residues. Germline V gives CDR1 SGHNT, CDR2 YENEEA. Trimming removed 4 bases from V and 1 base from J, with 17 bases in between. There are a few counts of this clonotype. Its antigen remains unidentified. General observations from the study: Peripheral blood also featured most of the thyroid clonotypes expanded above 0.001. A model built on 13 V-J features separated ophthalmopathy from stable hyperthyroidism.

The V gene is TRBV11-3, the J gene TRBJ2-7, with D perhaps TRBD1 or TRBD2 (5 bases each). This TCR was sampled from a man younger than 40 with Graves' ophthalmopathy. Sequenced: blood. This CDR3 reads CASSSPRGPISYEQYF. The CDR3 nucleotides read TGTGCCAGCAGCTCCCCAAGGGGACCAATTTCCTACGAGCAGTACTTC. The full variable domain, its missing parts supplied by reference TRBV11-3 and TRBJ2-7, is EAGVVQSPRYKIIEKKQPVAFWCNPISGHNTLYWYLQNLGQGPELLIRYENEEAVDDSQLPKDRFSAERLKGVDSTLKIQPAELGDSAVYLCASSSPRGPISYEQYFGPGTRLTVT.